This T cell receptor beta chain was captured by sequencing in a study of T cells in localized non-small cell lung cancer. Overall study findings and caveats: Longer survival (overall) was linked to higher T cell density in blood. Sequencing was restricted to one tumor region; therefore, heterogeneity remains possible. In uninvolved adjacent lung, T cell clonality reached its highest value, exceeding tumor. Appearances in adjacent lung were noted for a median approximately 50 of the top 100 tumor clones.

Measured with immunoSEQ multiplex PCR; TCRdb has only the in-frame clones, and not every one. The profile shows roughly 77,000 clones, approximately 90% of them singletons. Germline V gene data show CDR1 as SGHRS and CDR2 as YFSETQ. The length of the CDR3 is 13 residues. Trimming cost V 2 bases and J 8 bases, with 10 bases left between them. As regards this clone: The antigen is unknown.

The chain carries TRBV5-1 and TRBJ1-4; D remains ambiguous. This receptor was identified in a woman aged 40 to 75 with stage I squamous cell lung carcinoma. The starting material was peripheral blood, obtained before any cancer treatment. Here the CDR3 reads CASSLEGLEKLFF. In DNA, the CDR3 is TGCGCCAGCAGCTTAGAGGGTTTGGAAAAACTGTTTTTT.